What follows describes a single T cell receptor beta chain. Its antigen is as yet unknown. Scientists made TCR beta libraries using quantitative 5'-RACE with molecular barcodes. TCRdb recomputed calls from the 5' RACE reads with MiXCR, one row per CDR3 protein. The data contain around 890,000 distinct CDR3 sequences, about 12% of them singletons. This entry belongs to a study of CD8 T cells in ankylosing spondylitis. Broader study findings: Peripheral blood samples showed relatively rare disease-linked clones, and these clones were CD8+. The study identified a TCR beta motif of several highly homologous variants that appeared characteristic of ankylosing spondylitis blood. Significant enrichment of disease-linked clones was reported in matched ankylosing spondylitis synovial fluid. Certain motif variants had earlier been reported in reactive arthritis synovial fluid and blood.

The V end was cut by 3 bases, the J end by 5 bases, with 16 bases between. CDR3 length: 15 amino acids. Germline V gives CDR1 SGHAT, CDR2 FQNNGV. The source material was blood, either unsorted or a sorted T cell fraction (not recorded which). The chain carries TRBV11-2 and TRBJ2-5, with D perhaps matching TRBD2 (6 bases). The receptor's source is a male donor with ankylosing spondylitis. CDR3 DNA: TGTGCCAGCAGCTTGCCCGGGACTCTCGGGGAGACCCAGTACTTC. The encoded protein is CASSLPGTLGETQYF.